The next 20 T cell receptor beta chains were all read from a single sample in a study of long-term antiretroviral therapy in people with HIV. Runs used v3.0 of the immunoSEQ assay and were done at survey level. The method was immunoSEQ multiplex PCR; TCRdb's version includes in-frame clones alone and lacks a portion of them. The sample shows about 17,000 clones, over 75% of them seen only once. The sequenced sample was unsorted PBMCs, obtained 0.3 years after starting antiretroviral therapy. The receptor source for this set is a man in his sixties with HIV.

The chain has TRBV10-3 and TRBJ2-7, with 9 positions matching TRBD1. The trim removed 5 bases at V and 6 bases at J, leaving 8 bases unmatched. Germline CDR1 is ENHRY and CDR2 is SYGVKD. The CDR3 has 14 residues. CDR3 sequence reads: CAISPGQGDREQYF. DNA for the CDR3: TGTGCCATCAGTCCGGGACAGGGCGACCGCGAGCAGTACTTC.

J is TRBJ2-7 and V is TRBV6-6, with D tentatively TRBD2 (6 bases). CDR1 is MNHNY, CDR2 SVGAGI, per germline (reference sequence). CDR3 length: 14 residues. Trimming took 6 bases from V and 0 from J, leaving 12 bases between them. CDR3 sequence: CASSKIGSSYEQYF. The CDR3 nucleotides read TGTGCCAGCAGCAAAATCGGGAGCTCCTACGAGCAGTACTTC.

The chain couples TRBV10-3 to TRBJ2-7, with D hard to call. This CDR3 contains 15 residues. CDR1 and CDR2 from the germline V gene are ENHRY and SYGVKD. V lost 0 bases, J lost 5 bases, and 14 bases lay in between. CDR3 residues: CAISESTGSYDEQYF. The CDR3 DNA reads TGTGCCATCAGTGAGTCCACGGGCAGTTATGACGAGCAGTACTTC.

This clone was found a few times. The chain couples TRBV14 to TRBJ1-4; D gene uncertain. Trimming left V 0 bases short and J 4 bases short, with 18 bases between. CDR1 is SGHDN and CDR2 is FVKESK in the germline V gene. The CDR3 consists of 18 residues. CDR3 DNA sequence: TGTGCCAGCAGCCAAGATCTGGCAACGAATGTCTTTAATGAAAAACTGTTTTTT. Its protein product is CASSQDLATNVFNEKLFF.

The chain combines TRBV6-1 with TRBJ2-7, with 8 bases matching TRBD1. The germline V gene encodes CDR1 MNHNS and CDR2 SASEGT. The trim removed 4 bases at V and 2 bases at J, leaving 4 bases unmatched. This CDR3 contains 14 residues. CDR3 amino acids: CASSVDRGPYEQYF. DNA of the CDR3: TGTGCCAGCAGTGTCGACAGGGGCCCCTACGAGCAGTACTTC.

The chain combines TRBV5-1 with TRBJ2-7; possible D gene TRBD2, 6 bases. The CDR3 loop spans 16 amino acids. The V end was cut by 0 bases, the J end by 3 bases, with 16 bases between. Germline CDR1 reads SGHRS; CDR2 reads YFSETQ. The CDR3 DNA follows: TGCGCCAGCAGCTTGGGGATAGCGGAGGCAAACTACGAGCAGTACTTC. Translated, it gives CASSLGIAEANYEQYF.

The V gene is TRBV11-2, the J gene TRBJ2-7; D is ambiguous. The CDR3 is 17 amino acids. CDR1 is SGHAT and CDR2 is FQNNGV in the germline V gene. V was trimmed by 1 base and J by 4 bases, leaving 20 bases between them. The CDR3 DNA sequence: TGTGCCAGCAGCTTAGCCCCTCCCTCAGGTGGCCTGTACGAGCAGTACTTC. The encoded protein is CASSLAPPSGGLYEQYF. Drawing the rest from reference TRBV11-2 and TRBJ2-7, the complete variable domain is EAGVAQSPRYKIIEKRQSVAFWCNPISGHATLYWYQQILGQGPKLLIQFQNNGVVDDSQLPKDRFSAERLKGVDSTLKIQPAKLEDSAVYLCASSLAPPSGGLYEQYFGPGTRLTVT.

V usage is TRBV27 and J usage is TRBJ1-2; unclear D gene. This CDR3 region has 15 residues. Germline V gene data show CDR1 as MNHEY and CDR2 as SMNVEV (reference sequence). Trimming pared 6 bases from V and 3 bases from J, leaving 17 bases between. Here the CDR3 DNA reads TGTGCCAGCAGCCGGGTCTGGGGAGGGCACTATGGCTACACCTTC. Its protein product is CASSRVWGGHYGYTF.

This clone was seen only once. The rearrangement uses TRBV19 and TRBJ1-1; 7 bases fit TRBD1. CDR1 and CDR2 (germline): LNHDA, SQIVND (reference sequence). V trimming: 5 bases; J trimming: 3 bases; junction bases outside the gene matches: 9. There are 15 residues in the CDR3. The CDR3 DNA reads TGTGCCAGTAGTCTTCGGGCAGGGGGAGACACTGAAGCTTTCTTT. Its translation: CASSLRAGGDTEAFF.

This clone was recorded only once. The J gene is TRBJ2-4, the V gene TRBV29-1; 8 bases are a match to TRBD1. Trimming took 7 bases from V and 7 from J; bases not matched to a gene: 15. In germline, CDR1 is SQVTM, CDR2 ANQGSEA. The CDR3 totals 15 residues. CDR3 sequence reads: CSAQGPQGALNIQYF. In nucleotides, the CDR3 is TGCAGCGCCCAAGGCCCCCAGGGGGCTTTGAACATTCAGTACTTC.

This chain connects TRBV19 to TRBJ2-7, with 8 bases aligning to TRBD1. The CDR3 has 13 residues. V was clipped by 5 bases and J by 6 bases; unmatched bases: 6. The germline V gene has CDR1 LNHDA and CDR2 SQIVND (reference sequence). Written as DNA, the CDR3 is TGTGCCAGTAGTTTTGCAGGGGGCATCGAGCAGTACTTC. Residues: CASSFAGGIEQYF.

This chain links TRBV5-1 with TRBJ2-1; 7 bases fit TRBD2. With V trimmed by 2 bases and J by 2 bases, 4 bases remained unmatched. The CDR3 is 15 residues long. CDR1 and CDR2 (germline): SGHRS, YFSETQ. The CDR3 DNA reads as TGCGCCAGCAGCTTCCCCGGGGGGACCTACAATGAGCAGTTCTTC. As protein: CASSFPGGTYNEQFF. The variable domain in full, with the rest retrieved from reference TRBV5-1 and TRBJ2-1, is KAGVTQTPRYLIKTRGQQVTLSCSPISGHRSVSWYQQTPGQGLQFLFEYFSETQRNKGNFPGRFSGRQFSNSRSEMNVSTLELGDSALYLCASSFPGGTYNEQFFGPGTRLTVL.

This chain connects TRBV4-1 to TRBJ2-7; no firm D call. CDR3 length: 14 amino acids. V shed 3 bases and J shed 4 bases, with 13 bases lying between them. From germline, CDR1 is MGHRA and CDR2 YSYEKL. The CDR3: CASSHLYRKYEQYF. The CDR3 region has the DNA TGCGCCAGCAGCCATCTTTACAGAAAGTACGAGCAGTACTTC.

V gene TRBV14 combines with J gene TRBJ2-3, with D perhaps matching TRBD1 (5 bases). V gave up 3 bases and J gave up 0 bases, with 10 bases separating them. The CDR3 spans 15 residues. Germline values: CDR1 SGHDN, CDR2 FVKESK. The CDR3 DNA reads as TGTGCCAGCAGCCACCCGACAGCTAGCACAGATACGCAGTATTTT. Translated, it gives CASSHPTASTDTQYF.

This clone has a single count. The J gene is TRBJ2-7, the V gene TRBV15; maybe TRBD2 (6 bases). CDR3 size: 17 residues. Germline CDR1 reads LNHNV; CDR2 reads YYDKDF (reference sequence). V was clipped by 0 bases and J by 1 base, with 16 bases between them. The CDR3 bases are TGTGCCACCAGCAGAGATTCGGTTGGAGGGTGGTCCTACGAGCAGTACTTC. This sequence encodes CATSRDSVGGWSYEQYF.

In DNA, the CDR3 is TGTGCCAGCAGCTTACCCCGTCGATGTGGCGGGAGGACCTACAATGAGCAGTTCTTC. The encoded protein is CASSLPRRCGGRTYNEQFF. The chain recombines TRBV11-3 with TRBJ2-1; 8 bases are shared with TRBD2. The V gene end was trimmed by 2 bases and the J gene end by 2 bases; junction bases not matched to a gene: 14. This CDR3 has 19 residues. Per the germline V gene, CDR1 is SGHNT and CDR2 is YENEEA. The full variable domain, rest sourced from reference TRBV11-3 and TRBJ2-1, is EAGVVQSPRYKIIEKKQPVAFWCNPISGHNTLYWYLQNLGQGPELLIRYENEEAVDDSQLPKDRFSAERLKGVDSTLKIQPAELGDSAVYLCASSLPRRCGGRTYNEQFFGPGTRLTVL.

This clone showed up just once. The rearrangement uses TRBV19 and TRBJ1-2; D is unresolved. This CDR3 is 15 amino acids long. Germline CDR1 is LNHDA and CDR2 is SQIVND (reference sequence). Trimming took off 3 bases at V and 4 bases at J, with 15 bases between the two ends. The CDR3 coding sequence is TGTGCCAGTAGTATCAGTGTTGGGATTGGCTATGGCTACACCTTC. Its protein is CASSISVGIGYGYTF.

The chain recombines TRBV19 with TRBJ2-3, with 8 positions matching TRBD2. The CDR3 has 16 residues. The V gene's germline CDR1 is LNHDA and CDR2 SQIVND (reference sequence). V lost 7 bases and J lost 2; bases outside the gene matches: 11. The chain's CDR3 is CASTRRAGGLTDTQYF. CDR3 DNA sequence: TGTGCCAGTACCCGTAGGGCGGGGGGACTCACAGATACGCAGTATTTT. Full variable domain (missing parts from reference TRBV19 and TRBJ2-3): DGGITQSPKYLFRKEGQNVTLSCEQNLNHDAMYWYRQDPGQGLRLIYYSQIVNDFQKGDIAEGYSVSREKKESFPLTVTSAQKNPTAFYLCASTRRAGGLTDTQYFGPGTRLTVL.

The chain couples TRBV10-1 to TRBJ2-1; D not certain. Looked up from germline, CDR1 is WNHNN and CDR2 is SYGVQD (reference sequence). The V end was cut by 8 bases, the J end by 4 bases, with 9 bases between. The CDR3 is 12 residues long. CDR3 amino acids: CASAVRYNEQFF. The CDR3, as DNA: TGCGCCAGCGCGGTCCGATACAATGAGCAGTTCTTC.

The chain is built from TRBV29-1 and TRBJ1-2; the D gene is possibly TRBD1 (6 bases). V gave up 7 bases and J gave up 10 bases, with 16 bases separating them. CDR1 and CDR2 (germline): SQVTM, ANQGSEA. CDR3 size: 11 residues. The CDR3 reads CSGLDRSYYTF. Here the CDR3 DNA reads TGCAGCGGCCTAGACAGGTCCTACTACACCTTC.